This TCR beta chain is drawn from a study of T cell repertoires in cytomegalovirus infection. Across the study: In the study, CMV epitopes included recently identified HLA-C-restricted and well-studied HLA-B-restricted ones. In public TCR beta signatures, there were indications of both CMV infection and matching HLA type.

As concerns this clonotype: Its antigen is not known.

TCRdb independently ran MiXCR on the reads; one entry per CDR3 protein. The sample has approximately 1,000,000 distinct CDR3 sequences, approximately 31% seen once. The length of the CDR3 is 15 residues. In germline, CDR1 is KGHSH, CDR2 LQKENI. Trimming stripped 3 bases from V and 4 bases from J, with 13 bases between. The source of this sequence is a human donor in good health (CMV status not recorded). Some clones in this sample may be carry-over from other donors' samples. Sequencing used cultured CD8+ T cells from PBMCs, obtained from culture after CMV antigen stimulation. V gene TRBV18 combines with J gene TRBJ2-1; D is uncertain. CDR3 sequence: CASSPLVDRYNEQFF. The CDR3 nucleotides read TGTGCCAGCTCACCCCTGGTCGACCGATACAATGAGCAGTTCTTC.